This T cell receptor (beta chain) was found in a study of identical twins (dated by TCRdb to the mid-2010s). As for the study more broadly: The study deep-sequenced TCR alpha and beta repertoires from monozygotic twins, unrelated adults of various ages and cord blood to test whether fetal clonotypes persist. To rule out contamination, the twin experiments were replicated at different times with different library preparation protocols. Broader findings and caveats from the paper: Invariant T cells such as MAIT and iNKT could partly confound zero-insertion analyses, although diverse VJ usage argued against such confounding for most clonotypes. Because the same donors could not be followed over many years, the conclusions depended on cross-sectional statistical analysis. In monozygotic twins, recombination models systematically underestimated out-of-frame TCR alpha sharing, but the models matched the sharing seen between unrelated individuals. Out-of-frame TCR alpha sequences shared between twins showed an excess of low generation-probability sequences compared with coincidental sharing between unrelated individuals. Abundant cord blood beta clonotypes carried fewer insertions; young adult naive repertoires showed a weaker similar trend, while memory repertoires showed none. Excess twin sharing in beta out-of-frame sequences was weaker because fewer shared sequences lowered the signal-to-noise ratio.

The sample holds a few counts of this clonotype. Its antigen is not yet known. No quality values exist for individual bases; no much larger clone is one base distant. Only healthy Caucasian donors were included. CDR1 and CDR2 were assigned from the germline V gene as ENHRY and SYGVKD. The CDR3 sequence holds 16 residues, the cysteine and phenylalanine included. The DNA shown is the 48-base CDR3, in frame from base 1. Trimmed from V: 8 bases; trimmed from J: 0 bases; junction bases lacking a gene match: 11. The library was produced with 5' RACE. The data were produced on an Illumina HiSeq 2000. Template switching added a universal primer binding site, and the final cDNA carried a unique molecular identifier that allowed TCR cDNA molecules to be counted accurately. Specific primers in the conserved constant-segment region were used to synthesize first-strand cDNA for the TCR alpha and beta chains. To control for contamination, each cDNA library was double barcoded with a SMART-Mk sample barcode plus Illumina barcodes. TruSeq adapter sequences, together with Illumina sample barcodes, were added in two successive PCR steps. The TCR alpha and beta cDNA libraries were sequenced on the Illumina HiSeq platform using custom primers. Regarding the original processing steps: Unique molecular identifiers were extracted from raw reads with MiGEC, and CDR3 positions were determined with MiXCR. Recombination models were inferred per individual with the repgenHMM and IGoR tools using an EM algorithm. The analysis of shared clonotypes was done with the tcR package in R, with sharing normalized by the product of cloneset sizes. To study raw recombination free of thymic and clonal selection effects, out-of-frame nonproductive sequences were analyzed. In TCRdb, the public reads were trimmed at Q25 with fastp and aligned with MiXCR, with productive beta chains retained. Duplicate CDR3 protein sequences are folded into a single record with the most common DNA and genes. Here the V and J calls rest on TCRdb's processing, not on the authors' analysis. This sample has 1.5 million to 2 million distinct CDR3 sequences in its table, and under 35% of those were observed once. The ten largest clones represent about 0.27% of the sample.

The clonotype comes from a newborn girl in good health. Sequencing used cord blood. Here the chain combines TRBV10-3 and TRBJ2-3, with TRBD2 matching 7 junction bases. The CDR3 amino acid sequence is: CAIGVLALTSTDTQYF. At the DNA level, the sequence is TGTGCCATCGGCGTACTAGCGCTGACTAGCACAGATACGCAGTATTTT.